These T cell receptor beta chains were read from a single sample in a study of graft-versus-host responses after intestinal transplantation. TCRdb's copy holds only in-frame clones and misses some; the assay was immunoSEQ multiplex PCR. The table has 13,000 or so clones, around 40% seen once. Sequencing was performed on alloreactive CD4+ T cells from a mixed lymphocyte reaction culture, taken before intestinal transplant. These receptors originate from a human patient who received an intestinal transplant. CDR3s include the opening cysteine and the closing phenylalanine or tryptophan. A D gene is named only where the DNA matches it firmly. Clone size is given as once, few or many counts, or a class when the clone is expanded.

>TRBJ2-1|-|few|TRBV6-6
TGTGCCAGCAGTTCTGGGACACCTTACAATGAGCAGTTCTTC
CASSSGTPYNEQFF
>TRBJ2-3|TRBD1|few|TRBV5-1
TGCGCCAGCAGCCCGACAGGGTGGGATACGCAGTATTTT
CASSPTGWDTQYF
>TRBJ2-2|TRBD1|once|TRBV11-2
TGTGCCAGCAGCCCCACAGGGGGAGTGAGCGGGGAGCTGTTTTTT
CASSPTGGVSGELFF